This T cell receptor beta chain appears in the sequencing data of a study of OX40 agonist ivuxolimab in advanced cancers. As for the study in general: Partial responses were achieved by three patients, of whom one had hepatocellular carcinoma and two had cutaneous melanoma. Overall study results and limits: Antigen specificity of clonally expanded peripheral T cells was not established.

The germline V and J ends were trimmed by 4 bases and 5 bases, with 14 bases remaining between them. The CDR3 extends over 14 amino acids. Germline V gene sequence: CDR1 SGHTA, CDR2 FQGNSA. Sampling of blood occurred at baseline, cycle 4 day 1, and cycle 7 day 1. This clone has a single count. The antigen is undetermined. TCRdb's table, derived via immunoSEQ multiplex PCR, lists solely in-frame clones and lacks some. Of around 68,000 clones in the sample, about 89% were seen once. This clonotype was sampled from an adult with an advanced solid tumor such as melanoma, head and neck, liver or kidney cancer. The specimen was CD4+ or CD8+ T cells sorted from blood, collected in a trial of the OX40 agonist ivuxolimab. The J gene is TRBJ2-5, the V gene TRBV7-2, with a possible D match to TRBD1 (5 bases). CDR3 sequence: CASSSQGLGETQYF. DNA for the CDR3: TGTGCCAGCAGCTCGCAGGGCCTGGGGGAGACCCAGTACTTC. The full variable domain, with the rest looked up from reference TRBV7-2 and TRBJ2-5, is GAGVSQSPSNKVTEKGKDVELRCDPISGHTALYWYRQSLGQGLEFLIYFQGNSAPDKSGLPSDRFSAERTGGSVSTLTIQRTQQEDSAVYLCASSSQGLGETQYFGPGTRLLVL.